The TCR beta chain described here comes from a study of cytomegalovirus exposure and HLA in healthy donors. Overall study context: Some 85 million unique TCRs, all from HLA-typed donors, were included in an early release of the data.

The PCR used 60 Vbeta and 13 Jbeta primers. Sequencing was performed with immunoSEQ multiplex PCR; in TCRdb, only in-frame clones are kept and a portion is missing. The sample consists of 190,000 or so clones, around 86% of them appearing once. Overall study results and limits: Follow-up analysis later connected one missense variant in DCLRE1C with trimming of TCR beta V- and J-genes. A later analysis found TCR association rates differed by HLA locus, highest for DRB1 and lowest for HLA-C.

Points on this clone: Its target is unknown.

With V trimmed by 3 bases and J by 4 bases, 1 base remained unmatched. Looked up from germline, CDR1 is LNHDA and CDR2 is SQIVND (reference sequence). CDR3 size: 13 residues. The sequence derives from a man aged 50 or older in good health and CMV-seronegative. The specimen sequenced was PBMCs. The rearrangement joins TRBV19 to TRBJ1-2; 8 nucleotides align to TRBD1. CDR3 residues: CASSIDRGYGYTF. CDR3 DNA: TGTGCCAGTAGTATCGACAGGGGCTATGGCTACACCTTC. The full variable domain, rest sourced from reference TRBV19 and TRBJ1-2, is DGGITQSPKYLFRKEGQNVTLSCEQNLNHDAMYWYRQDPGQGLRLIYYSQIVNDFQKGDIAEGYSVSREKKESFPLTVTSAQKNPTAFYLCASSIDRGYGYTFGSGTRLTVV.